This passage covers 14 T cell receptor beta chains from one sample sequenced in a study of blood T cells in healthy people across ages. Sample-barcoded 5' priming and a J-beta primer mix drove a second PCR of about 6 to 12 cycles. TCRdb independently ran MiXCR on the 5' RACE reads; one entry per CDR3 protein. Here the sample spans about 640,000 distinct CDR3 sequences, 58% being singletons. Specimen: blood. These receptors were collected from a man in his 60s in good health.

CDR3 in DNA: TGTGCCAGCAGCCAAGAGCCGTTCGGGGGTACAAACACTGAAGCTTTCTTT. Its translation: CASSQEPFGGTNTEAFF. This chain uses TRBV3-1 with TRBJ1-1; maybe TRBD1 (5 bases). The CDR3 is made up of 17 amino acids. CDR1 is LGHDT, CDR2 YNNKEL, per germline (reference sequence). V lost 0 bases and J 2 bases, leaving 16 bases between the germline ends.

This sequence joins TRBV28 and TRBJ2-3; 13 bases are shared with TRBD2. The CDR3 is 15 amino acids. V dropped 6 bases and J dropped 7; count of bases not matched to a gene: 7. Germline CDR1 and CDR2: MDHEN and SYDVKM. CDR3 sequence reads: CASRSTSGGANTQYF. CDR3 nucleotide sequence: TGTGCCAGCAGGTCAACTAGCGGGGGGGCCAATACGCAGTATTTT.

Only a few counts were recorded for this clonotype. The chain recombines TRBV7-8 with TRBJ2-7, with 7 bases identical to TRBD2. J was trimmed by 0 bases and V by 5 bases; bases with no gene match: 10. Germline lookup yields CDR1 SGHVS and CDR2 FQNEAQ. CDR3 length: 16 residues. The CDR3 nucleotides are TGTGCCAGCAGCCTAGGTGTCTGGGGGGGCTCCTACGAGCAGTACTTC. Translated, it gives CASSLGVWGGSYEQYF.

This clonotype was detected a few times. The chain is built from TRBV7-2 and TRBJ2-5; D perhaps matches TRBD2 (5 bases). The length of the CDR3 is 14 residues. V was clipped by 5 bases and J by 4 bases, with 14 bases between them. Germline CDR1 is SGHTA and CDR2 is FQGNSA. CDR3 residues: CASSAQSGRETQYF. In nucleotides, the CDR3 is TGTGCCAGCAGCGCTCAAAGCGGACGAGAGACCCAGTACTTC.

The chain couples TRBV6-5 to TRBJ1-1; the D gene is possibly TRBD1 (5 bases). Germline CDR1 MNHEY, CDR2 SVGAGI. V was trimmed by 7 bases and J by 6 bases, leaving 15 bases between them. This CDR3 spans 13 amino acids. The CDR3 DNA reads TGTGCCAGCAAAGGGCCGGGGGTCGCTGAAGCTTTCTTT. Residues: CASKGPGVAEAFF.

Regarding this clonotype: Mismatch with germline at one junction end may stem from a read error. The V gene is TRBV20-1, the J gene TRBJ2-1; D is perhaps TRBD1 (5 bases). From germline, CDR1 is DFQATT and CDR2 SNEGSKA (reference sequence). CDR3 length: 16 residues. The CDR3 region is CSAGDWAQGPGNEQFF. In DNA, the CDR3 is TGCAGTGCTGGAGATTGGGCCCAGGGTCCCGGTAATGAGCAGTTCTTC.

V and J are TRBV5-5 and TRBJ1-2; D remains unclear. V shed 0 bases and J shed 4 bases, with 13 bases lying between them. The CDR3 totals 15 residues. Germline V gives CDR1 SGHKS, CDR2 YYEKEE (reference sequence). The CDR3 sequence: CASSLGRTDLYGYTF. CDR3 DNA sequence: TGTGCCAGCAGCTTGGGTCGGACGGATCTCTATGGCTACACCTTC.

This chain connects TRBV20-1 to TRBJ2-5; 7 bases fit TRBD2. Trimming at V came to 3 bases and at J to 2 bases, leaving 3 bases not matched to a gene. The CDR3 has 13 amino acids. Germline V gene data show CDR1 as DFQATT and CDR2 as SNEGSKA (reference sequence). The CDR3, as DNA: TGCAGTGCTAGGGAAGCGGGGCAAGAGACCCAGTACTTC. It translates to CSAREAGQETQYF.

The chain is built from TRBV29-1 and TRBJ2-3; no firm D call. The germline CDR1 and CDR2 sequences are SQVTM and ANQGSEA. V lost 2 bases and J 1 base, leaving 10 bases between the germline ends. CDR3 length equals 14 residues. The CDR3 loop is CSVEITPRTDTQYF. The CDR3 DNA is TGCAGCGTTGAAATAACACCGCGCACAGATACGCAGTATTTT.

This chain uses TRBV20-1 with TRBJ2-3; D gene ambiguous. Germline assignment: CDR1 DFQATT and CDR2 SNEGSKA (reference sequence). The CDR3 runs 12 residues. Between the trimmed V and J ends, which lost 5 bases and 0 bases, there was a span of 6 bases. CDR3 sequence (DNA): TGCAGTGCTCGTTCTAGCACAGATACGCAGTATTTT. This codes for CSARSSTDTQYF.

This rearrangement joins TRBV24-1 to TRBJ2-5, with a possible D match to TRBD1 (6 bases). Trimming stripped 3 bases from V and 3 bases from J, with 13 bases between. Germline V lookup: CDR1 KGHDR, CDR2 SFDVKD. This CDR3 has 15 amino acids. DNA of the CDR3: TGTGCCACCAGTGATCCCGGGACAACAGAAGAGACCCAGTACTTC. Its translation is CATSDPGTTEETQYF.

This sequence joins TRBV6-1 and TRBJ2-3, with D hard to call. Germline values: CDR1 MNHNS, CDR2 SASEGT. The CDR3 is made up of 13 amino acids. V was clipped by 6 bases and J by 0 bases, with 7 bases between them. CDR3 sequence (DNA): TGTGCCAGCAGAGTGGACAGCACAGATACGCAGTATTTT. Encoded protein: CASRVDSTDTQYF.

This clonotype came up a few times. The V gene is TRBV15, the J gene TRBJ2-3; 8 positions match TRBD2. Looked up from germline, CDR1 is LNHNV and CDR2 is YYDKDF (reference sequence). CDR3 length equals 17 residues. V lost 4 bases and J lost 6; bases outside the gene matches: 15. CDR3 nucleotide sequence: TGTGCCACCAGCAATACCTTAGCGGGGACTTTTTCGGATACGCAGTATTTT. It codes for CATSNTLAGTFSDTQYF.

The V and J genes are TRBV20-1 and TRBJ2-1; 11 bases map to TRBD2. The V gene's germline CDR1 is DFQATT and CDR2 SNEGSKA (reference sequence). CDR3 length: 12 residues. Losses at the gene ends were 5 bases for V and 13 bases for J; bases not matched to a gene: 7. CDR3 protein: CSASRLAGLQFF. The CDR3 DNA follows: TGCAGTGCTTCTAGACTAGCGGGGCTCCAGTTCTTC.